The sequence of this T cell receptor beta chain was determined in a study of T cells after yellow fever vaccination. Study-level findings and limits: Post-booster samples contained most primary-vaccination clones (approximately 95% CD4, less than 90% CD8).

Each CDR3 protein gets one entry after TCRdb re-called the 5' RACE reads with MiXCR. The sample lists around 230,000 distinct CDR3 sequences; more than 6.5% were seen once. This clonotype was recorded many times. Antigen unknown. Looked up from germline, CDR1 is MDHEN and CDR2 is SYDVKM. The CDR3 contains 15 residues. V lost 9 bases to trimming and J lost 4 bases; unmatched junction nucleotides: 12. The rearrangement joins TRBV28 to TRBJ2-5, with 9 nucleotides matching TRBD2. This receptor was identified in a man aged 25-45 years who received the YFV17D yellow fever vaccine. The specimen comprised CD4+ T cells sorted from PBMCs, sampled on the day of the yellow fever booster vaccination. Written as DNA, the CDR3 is TGTGCCAGTACGACCCGCGTAGCGGGAGTAGAGACCCAGTACTTC. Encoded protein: CASTTRVAGVETQYF.